A selection of T cell receptor beta chains follows, all from one sample in a study of beta chain features in type 1 diabetes. Libraries were prepared by immunoSEQ multiplex PCR; TCRdb keeps only in-frame clonotypes and omits some of them. The sample lists 300,000 or so clones, about 13% occurring once. Sequencing was performed on naive CD4+ T cells from blood. The receptors originated from a woman aged 18-30 years with type 1 diabetes. The CDR3 runs from the conserved cysteine through the conserved F or W. D genes are given only for firm matches. Only part of the rows carry a size: once, few, many, or a class if the clone is expanded.

TRBJ2-2 16 . TRBV6-5 TRBD2 CASSYSGLAGTGELFF TGTGCCAGCAGTTACTCCGGACTAGCAGGCACCGGGGAGCTGTTTTTT
TRBJ1-2 12 few TRBV28 . CASSTLNYGYTF TGTGCCAGCTCCACATTAAACTATGGCTACACCTTC
TRBJ2-7 16 few TRBV9 TRBD2 CASSVAPLADSYEQYF TGTGCCAGCAGCGTAGCTCCACTAGCGGATTCCTACGAGCAGTACTTC
TRBJ2-2 21 few TRBV23-1 TRBD2 CASSQDGTSGGPQLETGELFF TGCGCCAGCAGTCAAGATGGGACTAGCGGAGGCCCCCAATTAGAGACCGGGGAGCTGTTTTTT
TRBJ1-3 15 few TRBV6-6 TRBD1 CASRDRGGSGNTIYF TGTGCCAGCAGGGACAGGGGCGGATCTGGAAACACCATATATTTT
TRBJ2-5 14 few TRBV5-1 TRBD2 CASSWTSGKETQYF TGCGCCAGCAGCTGGACTAGCGGGAAGGAGACCCAGTACTTC
TRBJ2-3 15 few TRBV7-2 TRBD2 CASSLAREAPDTQYF TGTGCCAGCAGCTTAGCGCGGGAGGCGCCAGATACGCAGTATTTT
TRBJ1-2 14 . TRBV28 . CASTTSHDIESYTF TGTGCCAGCACCACCTCGCACGACATCGAAAGCTACACCTTC
TRBJ2-1 14 . TRBV19 TRBD2 CASNTGTSLVEQFF TGTGCCAGTAACACCGGGACTAGCTTAGTTGAGCAGTTCTTC
TRBJ2-7 15 few TRBV18 TRBD2 CASSPPSASGYEQYF TGTGCCAGCTCACCACCCTCGGCTAGCGGTTACGAGCAGTACTTC
TRBJ2-1 13 few TRBV28 TRBD1 CASRTGGSREQFF TGTGCCAGCAGGACAGGGGGCTCGAGGGAGCAGTTCTTC
TRBJ1-5 12 . TRBV14 . CASSQGAQPQHF TGTGCCAGCAGCCAAGGGGCTCAGCCCCAGCATTTT
TRBJ1-3 14 few TRBV5-1 . CASSRESSGNTIYF TGCGCCAGCAGTAGAGAAAGCTCTGGAAACACCATATATTTT
TRBJ2-5 16 few TRBV19 TRBD2 CASSMSGLAGGETQYF TGTGCCAGTAGTATGAGCGGACTAGCGGGAGGAGAGACCCAGTACTTC
TRBJ2-5 15 . TRBV11-3 TRBD1 CASSSSDRDQETQYF TGTGCCAGCAGCTCGTCGGACAGGGACCAAGAGACCCAGTACTTC
TRBJ1-5 16 . TRBV19 . CASSIEGVNSNQPQHF TGTGCCAGTAGTATAGAAGGGGTAAATAGCAATCAGCCCCAGCATTTT
TRBJ2-3 18 . TRBV18 TRBD2 CATPTRREAFRSTDTQYF TGTGCCACCCCCACGAGGCGGGAGGCCTTTAGGAGCACAGATACGCAGTATTTT